The clone carrying this T cell receptor (beta chain) was detected many times. Its antigen remains unidentified. This sample is part of a study of T cells after yellow fever vaccination. General study points: Once the booster was given, most primary-vaccination clones reappeared, at about 96% for CD4 and approximately 88% for CD8. The bulk population could contribute abundant contaminating clonotypes to FACS-sorted repertoires.

They built TCR cDNA with 5'RACE template switching, a step that put in a universal primer site and UMIs. TCRdb redid the calling of the 5' RACE reads with MiXCR, one entry per CDR3 protein. This table holds more than 200,000 distinct CDR3 sequences, more than 3.5% found once. The sequencing used PBMCs, collected 15 days after the yellow fever booster vaccination. The receptor's source is a man between 18 and 35 years old who received the YFV17D yellow fever vaccine.

The CDR3 DNA is TGTGCCAGCTCACCAATGGAGGCAACTAATGAAAAACTGTTTTTT. Its protein product is CASSPMEATNEKLFF. The chain recombines TRBV18 with TRBJ1-4; no firm D call. From germline, CDR1 is KGHSH and CDR2 LQKENI. The CDR3 totals 15 residues. Trimming pared 2 bases from V and 0 bases from J, leaving 7 bases between.